This is a list of T cell receptor beta chains from one sample in a study of human T cells and chemical hapten exposure. TCRdb called the RACE reads again in MiXCR, with one record for every CDR3 protein. Of about 380,000 distinct CDR3 sequences listed, around 6% were seen once; the top ten hold roughly 5.4%. The specimen comprised whole blood, sampled in connection with sensitization to the hapten diphenylcyclopropenone (DPC). The receptors shown here come from a woman younger than 35 with alopecia areata. Some clones in this sample may be carry-over from other donors' samples. Both conserved end residues are part of each CDR3. Each record gives: V gene, D gene, clone size, J gene, CDR3 length, CDR3 protein, CDR3 DNA. A D gene is named only where the DNA matches it firmly. Size values are once, few and many counts, or a class for expanded clones, and some rows have none.

>TRBV27|-|many|TRBJ1-4|15
CASSLSGRPNEKLFF
TGTGCCAGCAGTTTAAGCGGGAGGCCTAATGAAAAACTGTTTTTT
>TRBV3-1|-|once|TRBJ2-2|12
CASSHDHGELFF
TGTGCCAGCAGCCATGACCACGGGGAGCTGTTTTTT
>TRBV20-1|-|many|TRBJ1-2|13
CSAHILGGGGYTF
TGCAGTGCTCATATCCTCGGGGGAGGGGGCTACACCTTC
>TRBV6-1|-|-|TRBJ1-2|14
CASSETLLNYGYTF
TGTGCCAGCAGTGAAACTCTCCTTAACTATGGCTACACCTTC
>TRBV5-5|-|-|TRBJ1-1|18
CASSLDLFRGGVSTEAFF
TGTGCCAGCAGCTTGGATTTGTTTAGGGGAGGGGTAAGCACTGAAGCTTTCTTT
>TRBV7-9|-|few|TRBJ2-3|15
CASSWGPQDTDTQYF
TGTGCCAGCAGCTGGGGGCCGCAGGACACAGATACGCAGTATTTT
>TRBV7-2|-|many|TRBJ2-3|16
CASSPGWTGSTDTQYF
TGTGCCAGCAGCCCGGGATGGACTGGCAGCACAGATACGCAGTATTTT
>TRBV28|TRBD2|-|TRBJ2-7|15
CASMIAGEAEFEQYF
TGTGCCAGCATGATAGCGGGGGAGGCGGAGTTTGAGCAGTACTTC
>TRBV7-9|TRBD1|-|TRBJ1-6|13
CASSLQGARPLHF
TGTGCCAGCAGCTTACAGGGGGCGAGACCCCTCCACTTT
>TRBV11-1|-|many|TRBJ1-1|13
CASSLAGETEAFF
TGTGCCAGCAGCTTAGCAGGGGAAACTGAAGCTTTCTTT
>TRBV7-2|TRBD1|many|TRBJ1-6|15
CASSLNRGLNSPLHF
TGTGCCAGCAGCCTCAACAGGGGGCTTAATTCACCCCTCCACTTT
>TRBV7-2|TRBD1|few|TRBJ1-2|15
CASSPRQGALDGYTF
TGTGCCAGCAGCCCCCGACAGGGGGCGCTTGATGGCTACACCTTC
>TRBV6-1|-|many|TRBJ1-1|11
CASTPWGKAFF
TGTGCCAGCACCCCATGGGGGAAGGCTTTCTTT
>TRBV7-2|TRBD1|-|TRBJ1-1|15
CASSLRQGIWTEAFF
TGTGCCAGCAGCCTAAGACAGGGGATTTGGACTGAAGCTTTCTTT
>TRBV5-1|TRBD1|-|TRBJ1-2|15
CASSLGRGRIGGYTF
TGCGCCAGCAGCTTGGGCAGGGGGCGTATAGGTGGCTACACCTTC
>TRBV5-1|-|many|TRBJ2-3|15
CASSLGGTSTDTQYF
TGCGCCAGCAGCTTGGGCGGGACTAGCACAGATACGCAGTATTTT
>TRBV2|TRBD2|few|TRBJ2-3|15
CASSERLAHTDTQYF
TGTGCCAGCAGCGAAAGACTAGCCCACACAGATACGCAGTATTTT
>TRBV12-3/TRBV12-4|TRBD1|-|TRBJ1-6|15
CASSSAGGGNSPLHF
TGTGCCAGCAGTTCAGCAGGGGGAGGGAATTCACCCCTCCACTTT
>TRBV5-5|-|few|TRBJ1-6|15
CASSLGISYNSPLHF
TGTGCCAGCAGCTTGGGGATCTCCTATAATTCACCCCTCCACTTT
>TRBV6-5|-|-|TRBJ1-2|13
CASSIDPFRGYTF
TGTGCCAGCAGTATAGACCCCTTCCGGGGCTACACCTTC
>TRBV7-9|TRBD2|many|TRBJ2-1|15
CASSTLKTSENEQFF
TGTGCCAGCAGTACCCTAAAGACTAGCGAAAATGAGCAGTTCTTC
>TRBV20-1|-|-|TRBJ2-3|16
CSARPSGGRYADTQYF
TGCAGTGCTAGGCCCTCCGGGGGACGGTACGCAGATACGCAGTATTTT
>TRBV20-1|TRBD2|-|TRBJ2-5|13
CSARDASGAAEYF
TGCAGTGCTAGAGATGCCAGCGGGGCCGCCGAGTACTTC
>TRBV23-1|-|many|TRBJ1-5|16
CASSQSGLHSNQPQHF
TGCGCCAGCAGTCAATCGGGGCTACATAGCAATCAGCCCCAGCATTTT
>TRBV7-2|-|few|TRBJ2-5|15
CASSLVGAGEETQYF
TGTGCCAGCAGCTTAGTGGGGGCAGGCGAAGAGACCCAGTACTTC
>TRBV6-6|-|-|TRBJ2-3|14
CASAGTSRTDTQYF
TGTGCCAGTGCGGGAACTAGCCGCACAGATACGCAGTATTTT
>TRBV25-1|TRBD2|-|TRBJ2-1|17
CASSELAGGGYYNEQFF
TGTGCCAGCAGTGAACTAGCGGGGGGCGGGTACTACAATGAGCAGTTCTTC
>TRBV11-2|-|many|TRBJ1-1|14
CASSLRRRDTEAFF
TGTGCCAGCAGCTTAAGAAGGCGGGACACTGAAGCTTTCTTT
>TRBV3-1|-|few|TRBJ1-1|13
CASSQGEFTEAFF
TGTGCCAGCAGCCAAGGTGAGTTCACTGAAGCTTTCTTT
>TRBV6-5|-|many|TRBJ2-3|16
CASSYSIASRTDTQYF
TGTGCCAGCAGTTACTCTATAGCGTCTCGCACAGATACGCAGTATTTT
>TRBV7-2|TRBD1|many|TRBJ2-5|15
CASSQYRGIGETQYF
TGTGCCAGCAGCCAATACAGGGGGATAGGGGAGACCCAGTACTTC
>TRBV13|TRBD1|few|TRBJ2-7|13
CASSLDRTGGQYF
TGTGCCAGCAGCTTAGATAGGACAGGCGGACAGTACTTC
>TRBV11-2|-|-|TRBJ1-1|15
CASSFTYRGRTEAFF
TGTGCCAGCAGCTTTACCTATAGGGGTCGGACTGAAGCTTTCTTT
>TRBV7-3|TRBD2|few|TRBJ2-1|15
CASSFGTSGVNEQFF
TGTGCCAGCAGCTTCGGGACTAGCGGGGTCAATGAGCAGTTCTTC
>TRBV12-3/TRBV12-4|-|-|TRBJ2-2|13
CASSLGQGGELFF
TGTGCCAGCAGTTTGGGTCAAGGCGGGGAGCTGTTTTTT
>TRBV12-3/TRBV12-4|TRBD2|few|TRBJ2-3|16
CASSLGTSASTDTQYF
TGTGCCAGCAGTTTAGGGACTAGCGCAAGCACAGATACGCAGTATTTT
>TRBV28|-|many|TRBJ2-4|16
CASSSPSMGAEDIQYF
TGTGCCAGCAGTTCGCCCTCGATGGGGGCGGAGGACATTCAGTACTTC
>TRBV7-2|-|many|TRBJ1-2|13
CASSFREAGGYTF
TGTGCCAGCAGCTTCAGGGAGGCTGGGGGCTACACCTTC
>TRBV7-2|TRBD2|few|TRBJ2-3|17
CASSLDSSGAHTDTQYF
TGTGCCAGCAGCCTGGATTCTAGCGGGGCTCACACAGATACGCAGTATTTT
>TRBV3-1|-|many|TRBJ2-2|15
CASSPLVGGTGELFF
TGTGCCAGCAGCCCCCTGGTGGGGGGCACCGGGGAGCTGTTTTTT
>TRBV24-1|-|many|TRBJ2-1|14
CATSDPGVNNEQFF
TGTGCCACCAGTGATCCTGGAGTAAACAATGAGCAGTTCTTC
>TRBV13|-|many|TRBJ1-6|15
CASSEQSSYNSPLHF
TGTGCCAGCAGCGAACAGAGCTCCTATAATTCACCCCTCCACTTT
>TRBV7-2|-|few|TRBJ2-3|14
CASSSGLTTDTQYF
TGTGCCAGCAGCTCCGGACTAACCACAGATACGCAGTATTTT
>TRBV6-4|-|many|TRBJ2-3|14
CASSTSPGTDTQYF
TGTGCCAGCAGCACTAGCCCAGGCACAGATACGCAGTATTTT
>TRBV29-1|TRBD2|many|TRBJ2-1|16
CSVDHDLAGFYNEQFF
TGCAGCGTTGACCATGATCTAGCGGGTTTTTACAATGAGCAGTTCTTC
>TRBV10-3|-|-|TRBJ2-1|13
CAISRKGMDEQFF
TGTGCCATATCCCGAAAGGGCATGGATGAGCAGTTCTTC
>TRBV12-5|TRBD1|many|TRBJ2-3|15
CASGLTGQPSDTQYF
TGTGCTAGTGGTTTGACGGGACAGCCATCAGATACGCAGTATTTT
>TRBV6-4|-|many|TRBJ1-1|16
CASRQGPGSIPTEAFF
TGTGCCAGCAGACAAGGACCAGGGTCTATACCCACTGAAGCTTTCTTT
>TRBV20-1|TRBD2|-|TRBJ2-3|15
CSASGALAGTDTQYF
TGCAGTGCTAGTGGCGCGCTAGCGGGGACAGATACGCAGTATTTT
>TRBV19|TRBD2|few|TRBJ2-1|16
CASSMSAGGSYNEQFF
TGTGCCAGTAGTATGTCAGCGGGGGGATCCTACAATGAGCAGTTCTTC
>TRBV7-2|-|many|TRBJ1-6|14
CASSFSTGNSPLHF
TGTGCCAGCAGCTTTTCTACAGGGAATTCACCCCTCCACTTT
>TRBV5-1|-|few|TRBJ1-3|15
CASSLERRPGNTIYF
TGCGCCAGCAGCTTGGAACGACGACCTGGAAACACCATATATTTT
>TRBV27|-|many|TRBJ1-2|9
CASSSGRLF
TGTGCCAGCAGTTCGGGCCGTCTATTC
>TRBV12-3/TRBV12-4|TRBD1|many|TRBJ1-2|13
CASTGQGPYGYTF
TGTGCCAGCACCGGACAGGGCCCCTATGGCTACACCTTC